The 7 T cell receptor beta chains presented below share a single source sample, sequenced in a study of shared clonotypes between healthy human individuals. TCRdb's copy holds only in-frame clones and misses some; the assay was immunoSEQ multiplex PCR. In the table there are roughly 2,500,000 clones, 80% to 95% of which are singletons. Sequences were obtained from naive CD4+ T cells from PBMCs. The subset: CD45RA+ positively selected. The receptors were gathered from a young man in good health. Some clones in this sample may be carry-over from other donors' samples.

The chain couples TRBV4-1 to TRBJ2-7, with 8 nucleotides matching TRBD2. With 4 bases clipped from V and 7 bases from J, the junction kept 12 bases outside the gene matches. The CDR3 totals 15 residues. Germline CDR1 is MGHRA and CDR2 is YSYEKL. CDR3 DNA sequence: TGCGCCAGCAGCCTTGGAGAGCGGGAGCTGGGGGAGCAGTACTTC. This translates into CASSLGERELGEQYF.

The chain joins TRBV27 to TRBJ1-1; 9 nucleotides line up with TRBD1. The CDR3 contains 15 residues. V lost 3 bases and J lost 0; bases outside the gene matches: 2. Germline CDR1 and CDR2: MNHEY and SMNVEV (reference sequence). CDR3 amino acids: CASSLRDRVNTEAFF. In nucleotides, the CDR3 is TGTGCCAGCAGTTTGCGGGACAGGGTGAACACTGAAGCTTTCTTT.

Concerning this clone: Other DNA sequences in the sample encode the same CDR3. CDR3 DNA: TGCGCCAGCAGCCCAGGACAGGGGGCAGGAGGCTACACCTTC. Protein product: CASSPGQGAGGYTF. V is TRBV5-1 and J is TRBJ1-2; 11 bases map to TRBD1. From germline, CDR1 is SGHRS and CDR2 YFSETQ. The ends lost 4 bases at V and 8 bases at J; junction bases unmatched: 7. The CDR3 contains 14 residues.

This sequence joins TRBV11-2 and TRBJ2-3; no definite D call. Trimming removed 1 base from V and 0 bases from J, with 11 bases in between. The CDR3 runs to 16 residues. Germline CDR1 reads SGHAT; CDR2 reads FQNNGV. This CDR3 is CASSLGAGRSTDTQYF. As DNA, the CDR3 is TGTGCCAGCAGCTTAGGAGCAGGCCGTAGCACAGATACGCAGTATTTT.

CDR3 nucleotide sequence: TGCGCCAGCAGCCATTCCGGGGAGCTGTTTTTT. It specifies CASSHSGELFF. The J gene is TRBJ2-2, the V gene TRBV4-3, with D uncertain. V was trimmed by 3 bases and J by 6 bases, leaving 2 bases between them. Germline lookup yields CDR1 LGHNA and CDR2 YSLEER. This CDR3 contains 11 residues.

On this clone itself: The sample contains more than one DNA sequence encoding this CDR3. The chain combines TRBV5-1 with TRBJ2-7; 9 bases are a match to TRBD1. V lost 0 bases, J lost 6 bases, and 7 bases stayed unmatched. Per germline, CDR1 SGHRS and CDR2 YFSETQ. This CDR3 contains 15 residues. CDR3 protein: CASSLVVGQGSEQYF. As DNA, the CDR3 is TGCGCCAGCAGCTTGGTTGTGGGACAGGGCAGCGAGCAGTACTTC.

The chain recombines TRBV28 with TRBJ1-2; D remains ambiguous. The CDR3 runs to 14 residues. CDR1 and CDR2 from the germline V gene are MDHEN and SYDVKM. The V end lost 1 base, the J end lost 7 bases, and 13 bases lay between the germline ends. CDR3: CASSLSGLRGGYTF. Written as DNA, the CDR3 is TGTGCCAGCAGTTTATCCGGGCTCCGGGGTGGCTACACCTTC.